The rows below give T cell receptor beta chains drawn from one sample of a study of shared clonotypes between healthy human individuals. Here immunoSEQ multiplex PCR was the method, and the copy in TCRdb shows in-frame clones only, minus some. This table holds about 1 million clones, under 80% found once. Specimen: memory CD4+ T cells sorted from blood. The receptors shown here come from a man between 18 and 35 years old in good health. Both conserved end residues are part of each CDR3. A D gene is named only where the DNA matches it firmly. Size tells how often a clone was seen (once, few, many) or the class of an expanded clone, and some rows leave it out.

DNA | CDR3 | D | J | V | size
TGTGCCAGCAGTGAGGACAGCAAACTGTTTTTT | CASSEDSKLFF | NA | TRBJ1-4 | TRBV2 | few
TGCGCCAGCAGTGAGGCGGACAGGGATATCTCCTACGAGCAGTACTTC | CASSEADRDISYEQYF | TRBD1 | TRBJ2-7 | TRBV23-1 | few
TGTGCCAGCAGCCCCCGTGTGGCTGGCTACAATGAGCAGTTCTTC | CASSPRVAGYNEQFF | NA | TRBJ2-1 | TRBV7-9 | NA
TGCGCCAGCAGCTTGGGCAGGGCGGTGTTGGACACTGAAGCTTTCTTT | CASSLGRAVLDTEAFF | NA | TRBJ1-1 | TRBV5-1 | NA
TGTGCCAGTAGTGCAAACAGGGATCCCCCCTACGAGCAGTACTTC | CASSANRDPPYEQYF | NA | TRBJ2-7 | TRBV19 | NA
TGTGCCAGCAGCTATGATTCCCTCGGGACAGAGGGCTCCTACGAGCAGTACTTC | CASSYDSLGTEGSYEQYF | TRBD1 | TRBJ2-7 | TRBV5-8 | once
TGTGCCAGCAGTGATCTGGGCGGTATGAGCTCCTACAATGAGCAGTTCTTC | CASSDLGGMSSYNEQFF | NA | TRBJ2-1 | TRBV6-1 | few
TGTGCCACCCACAGGGGAACCGGGGAGCTGTTTTTT | CATHRGTGELFF | TRBD1 | TRBJ2-2 | TRBV28 | NA
TGTGCCAGTACCCCGATCCGTGGGGGAACTAATGAAAAACTGTTTTTT | CASTPIRGGTNEKLFF | NA | TRBJ1-4 | TRBV19 | NA
TGTGCCAGCAGCGTTGCATTTGACGATCGGTTCTCCTACAATGAGCAGTTCTTC | CASSVAFDDRFSYNEQFF | NA | TRBJ2-1 | TRBV9 | few
TGTGCCAGCACCAGGACTAGCGGGTCTGGGAATGAGCAGTTCTTC | CASTRTSGSGNEQFF | TRBD2 | TRBJ2-1 | TRBV6-5 | NA
TGTGCCAGCAGTTTGACCGGGACACAAATCTATGGCTACACCTTC | CASSLTGTQIYGYTF | NA | TRBJ1-2 | TRBV28 | few
TGTGCCAGCAGTGTCAAGGGGTCTGGAAACACCATATATTTT | CASSVKGSGNTIYF | NA | TRBJ1-3 | TRBV6-1 | NA
TGTGCCAGCAGCCAAAATGGGCTACATGACTATGGCTACACCTTC | CASSQNGLHDYGYTF | NA | TRBJ1-2 | TRBV2 | NA
TGTGCCTGGACCCCCACAGTTCGCGAGCAGTTCTTC | CAWTPTVREQFF | NA | TRBJ2-1 | TRBV30 | NA
TGCGCCAGCAGCCAAGCACTAGCGGGGGTTTACGAGCAGTACTTC | CASSQALAGVYEQYF | TRBD2 | TRBJ2-7 | TRBV4-1 | NA
TGTGCCAGCAGCACCTCGGCCAGGGTCGCTTTCTTT | CASSTSARVAFF | NA | TRBJ1-1 | TRBV5-5 | NA
TGTGCCAGCAGCACCAGGTTCCTACAGGGAAGTGGAAACACCATATATTTT | CASSTRFLQGSGNTIYF | NA | TRBJ1-3 | TRBV5-6 | many
TGCGCCAGCAGCTTGGGACAGGGGTGGTACGAGCAGTACTTC | CASSLGQGWYEQYF | TRBD1 | TRBJ2-7 | TRBV5-1 | NA
TGCGCCAGCAGCCCGGACAGACCTGGAAACACCATATATTTT | CASSPDRPGNTIYF | NA | TRBJ1-3 | TRBV5-1 | NA
TGTGCCAGCAGCCGCCGACAGGCCCACTCTGGAAACACCATATATTTT | CASSRRQAHSGNTIYF | NA | TRBJ1-3 | TRBV5-6 | NA
TGTGCCAGCAGCAATCCAGGTGGCAACTTGCGAGGCTACACCTTC | CASSNPGGNLRGYTF | NA | TRBJ1-2 | TRBV28 | NA
TGTGCCAGCAGTGAAGCGCGAAAGGGAGGCTACGAGCAGTACTTC | CASSEARKGGYEQYF | NA | TRBJ2-7 | TRBV6-1 | NA
TGTGCCTGGATCAATCTCCAGAGCAATCAGCCCCAGCATTTT | CAWINLQSNQPQHF | NA | TRBJ1-5 | TRBV30 | few
TGTGCCAGCAGTTTCCCCGCAGGGGGCGTTAATTCACCCCTCCACTTT | CASSFPAGGVNSPLHF | TRBD1 | TRBJ1-6 | TRBV28 | NA
TGTGCCAGCAGCGCACGCCTCGGGGGGAGCTACACCTTC | CASSARLGGSYTF | NA | TRBJ1-2 | TRBV9 | NA
TGTGCCAGCAGCCAAGATGTCCCCCCCACTTCACCCCTCCACTTT | CASSQDVPPTSPLHF | NA | TRBJ1-6 | TRBV14 | NA
TGTGCCAGCAGTTTATCTCGAGCGGGGGGTAACAATGAGCAGTTCTTC | CASSLSRAGGNNEQFF | TRBD2 | TRBJ2-1 | TRBV27 | few
TGTGCCACGAGGACAGGAGCTAACTATGGCTACACCTTC | CATRTGANYGYTF | TRBD1 | TRBJ1-2 | TRBV6-5 | NA
TGTGCCAGCAGTTTATTAGGCAATGAGCAGTTCTTC | CASSLLGNEQFF | NA | TRBJ2-1 | TRBV28 | NA
TGTGCTAGTGGTTGGGGGTCTGAGACCCAGTACTTC | CASGWGSETQYF | NA | TRBJ2-5 | TRBV12-5 | NA
TGTGCCAGTAGCACAGGGGGCAGGTTTGGCTACACCTTC | CASSTGGRFGYTF | TRBD1 | TRBJ1-2 | TRBV19 | NA
TGTGCCAGCAGCCCTTTCGGGGGTACGCAGTATTTT | CASSPFGGTQYF | NA | TRBJ2-3 | TRBV7-9 | NA